This is a list of T cell receptor beta chains from one sample in a study of neoadjuvant anti-PD-1 for oral cavity cancer. Profiling relied on immunoSEQ multiplex PCR, and the TCRdb table lists in-frame clones only, not all of them. The sample holds tens of thousands of clones, approximately 80% seen once. Sequenced here: PBMCs, sampled before nivolumab (anti-PD-1) treatment. Every receptor here comes from a person between 40 and 85 years old with oral cavity squamous cell carcinoma. Each CDR3 is given without its conserved first and last residue.

TRBJ2-5 TRBV9 ASSVAPGKQETQY
TRBJ1-5 TRBV6-6 ASRPVGARNQPQH
TRBJ1-1 TRBV10-3 AISEAGQGAGAF
TRBJ1-1 TRBV27 ASSLAQGALNTEAF
TRBJ1-5 TRBV6-5 ASSITGISNQPQH
TRBJ2-3 TRBV4-1 ASSQEWTGWTDTQY
TRBJ2-3 TRBV30 ASGQFSTDTQY
TRBJ2-7 TRBV6-1 ASSPLQGSSYEQY
TRBJ2-5 TRBV4-1 ASSSPGTGKETQY
TRBJ2-5 TRBV4-1 ASSQDVSGANQETQY
TRBJ1-5 TRBV15 ATSVRQGSNQPQH
TRBJ1-3 TRBV5-1 ASRAGNTIY
TRBJ1-2 TRBV11-2 ASRAAGILGYGYT
TRBJ1-1 TRBV19 ASSRQGGNTEAF
TRBJ2-5 TRBV27 ASSFADSGTQY
TRBJ1-6 TRBV9 ASSGGDRENSPLH
TRBJ2-5 TRBV2 ASSGQGLGETQY
TRBJ1-5 TRBV10-2 ASSESSSNQPQH
TRBJ1-1 TRBV2 ASKRDGLLPNTEAF
TRBJ1-1 TRBV10-1 ASSGGQGFTEAF
TRBJ2-7 TRBV6-5 ASSPAPTGYEQY
TRBJ2-1 TRBV5-6 ASSPARLAHNEQF
TRBJ2-7 TRBV19 ASSIKAGGQYEQY
TRBJ2-7 TRBV28 ASSSWTGDPRSVPGQY
TRBJ2-7 TRBV11-1 ASSLETGGTYEQY
TRBJ2-1 TRBV5-1 ASSIQGAVYNEQF
TRBJ2-1 TRBV18 ASSLRTSGYNEQF
TRBJ1-2 TRBV11-2 ASSFQGLYT
TRBJ1-3 TRBV29-1 SVIVSGNTIY